Listed below are T cell receptor beta chains from one sample, sequenced in a study of shared clonotypes between healthy human individuals. Sequencing used immunoSEQ multiplex PCR; TCRdb keeps in-frame clones, though not all of them. This sample has about 510,000 clones; 60% to 80% occur once, and the top ten carry roughly an eighth. Sequencing was done on a sample of PBMCs. These receptors came from a middle-aged woman in good health. Some clones in this sample may be carry-over from other donors' samples. Both conserved end residues are part of each CDR3. D genes are given only for firm matches. The listing skips clone size in some rows; elsewhere it reads once, few, many or a size class.

D,J,size,V,CDR3,DNA
TRBD1,TRBJ2-1,-,TRBV27,CASTIRGTGGNEQFF,TGTGCCAGCACCATTAGGGGGACAGGGGGCAATGAGCAGTTCTTC
-,TRBJ1-2,-,TRBV29-1,CSVGQVANYGYTF,TGCAGCGTTGGTCAGGTCGCTAACTATGGCTACACCTTC
-,TRBJ1-2,-,TRBV6-6,CASSYSGGVSGYTF,TGTGCCAGCAGTTACTCGGGAGGGGTGAGCGGCTACACCTTC
-,TRBJ2-1,-,TRBV11-2,CASSPIIVRQFF,TGTGCCAGCAGTCCTATTATAGTGAGACAGTTCTTC
TRBD2,TRBJ2-3,-,TRBV30,CAWSVASGTTDTQYF,TGTGCCTGGAGTGTAGCCAGCGGGACTACAGATACGCAGTATTTT
TRBD1,TRBJ2-6,-,TRBV6-1,CASSEGQGAGSISTF,TGTGCCAGCAGTGAAGGACAGGGGGCGGGGTCCATTAGTACTTTC
-,TRBJ2-7,-,TRBV6-5,CASSLDVSPYEQYF,TGTGCCAGCAGTTTGGACGTATCTCCCTACGAGCAGTACTTC
-,TRBJ1-3,-,TRBV5-4,CASSAYRSTGNTIYF,TGTGCCAGCAGCGCATACAGGTCAACCGGAAACACCATATATTTT
TRBD1,TRBJ1-5,-,TRBV2,CASSVTGADQPQHF,TGTGCCAGCAGTGTGACAGGGGCGGATCAGCCCCAGCATTTT
TRBD2,TRBJ2-3,-,TRBV5-1,CASSFSGRVTDTQYF,TGCGCCAGCAGCTTCAGCGGGAGGGTCACAGATACGCAGTATTTT
-,TRBJ2-1,-,TRBV5-4,CASSLVGSNEQFF,TGTGCCAGCAGCTTGGTCGGGAGCAATGAGCAGTTCTTC
TRBD2,TRBJ2-1,once,TRBV29-1,CSVTSPPRLAGLSYNEQFF,TGCAGCGTTACCTCCCCCCCCCGACTAGCGGGGCTCTCCTACAATGAGCAGTTCTTC
-,TRBJ2-7,-,TRBV18,CASSLRYEQYF,TGTGCCAGCTCACTCCGTTACGAGCAGTACTTC
-,TRBJ1-2,-,TRBV19,CASSIGDLPGGYGYTF,TGTGCCAGTAGTATAGGGGACCTCCCTGGCGGCTATGGCTACACCTTC
-,TRBJ1-2,-,TRBV5-1,CASSLVGYGYTF,TGCGCCAGCAGCTTGGTGGGCTATGGCTACACCTTC
-,TRBJ2-7,once,TRBV6-5,CASSYRGFSYEQYF,TGTGCCAGCAGTTACCGCGGGTTCTCCTACGAGCAGTACTTC
-,TRBJ2-5,-,TRBV7-8,CASWALVTETQYF,TGTGCCTCCTGGGCCCTTGTAACGGAGACCCAGTACTTC
-,TRBJ2-1,-,TRBV11-2,CASSQTAASYNEQFF,TGTGCCAGCAGCCAAACTGCCGCTTCCTACAATGAGCAGTTCTTC
TRBD2,TRBJ2-3,-,TRBV5-4,CASSLRPEGLGDTQYF,TGTGCCAGCAGCTTACGACCAGAAGGACTAGGGGATACGCAGTATTTT
-,TRBJ2-5,-,TRBV20-1,CSAKTQETQYF,TGCAGTGCTAAGACGCAAGAGACCCAGTACTTC
TRBD1,TRBJ2-7,few,TRBV7-2,CASTQGQGEYEQYF,TGTGCCAGCACCCAAGGGCAGGGGGAATACGAGCAGTACTTC
-,TRBJ1-1,-,TRBV10-3,CAISEDDLRAEAFF,TGTGCCATCAGTGAGGACGACTTAAGGGCTGAAGCTTTCTTT
-,TRBJ2-2,-,TRBV5-4,CASSLAGSFRAGELFF,TGTGCCAGCAGCTTGGCGGGCAGCTTTCGGGCCGGGGAGCTGTTTTTT
-,TRBJ2-7,-,TRBV5-1,CASSLDSSSDEQYF,TGCGCCAGCAGCTTGGACTCCTCCAGCGACGAGCAGTACTTC
TRBD1,TRBJ2-7,-,TRBV10-3,CAISEADRGDYEQYF,TGTGCCATCAGTGAGGCGGACAGGGGGGACTACGAGCAGTACTTC
-,TRBJ1-5,-,TRBV27,CASSLQGSNQPQHF,TGTGCCAGCAGTTTACAGGGGAGCAATCAGCCCCAGCATTTT
-,TRBJ2-5,once,TRBV7-8,CASSLASGYQETQYF,TGTGCCAGCAGCTTAGCGTCCGGGTACCAAGAGACCCAGTACTTC
TRBD1,TRBJ2-1,-,TRBV27,CASSLWGIAGQGVYNEQFF,TGTGCCAGCAGTTTATGGGGCATCGCGGGTCAGGGGGTCTACAATGAGCAGTTCTTC
-,TRBJ1-1,-,TRBV29-1,CSVERGPGNTEAFF,TGCAGCGTTGAAAGGGGCCCAGGGAACACTGAAGCTTTCTTT
-,TRBJ2-7,-,TRBV6-1,CASSPETGSTYEQYF,TGTGCCAGCAGCCCCGAGACAGGTAGCACCTACGAGCAGTACTTC
-,TRBJ2-7,-,TRBV6-1,CASSERGARNYEQYF,TGTGCCAGCAGTGAACGGGGGGCGCGAAACTACGAGCAGTACTTC
TRBD2,TRBJ2-1,-,TRBV9,CASRLPGLASEQFF,TGTGCCAGCAGACTTCCGGGACTAGCGAGTGAGCAGTTCTTC
TRBD1,TRBJ1-4,-,TRBV19,CASSITGGGLEKLFF,TGTGCCAGTAGTATTACAGGGGGCGGTCTTGAAAAACTGTTTTTT
TRBD1,TRBJ2-7,-,TRBV27,CASSLFAGGYEQYF,TGTGCCAGCAGTTTATTTGCAGGGGGTTACGAGCAGTACTTC
-,TRBJ1-2,many,TRBV7-2,CASSPRPGSSYGYTF,TGTGCCAGCAGCCCCCGCCCAGGGTCTAGCTATGGCTACACCTTC
TRBD1,TRBJ1-5,few,TRBV2,CASSEAVGTGARQPQHF,TGTGCCAGCAGTGAAGCGGTAGGGACAGGGGCTCGGCAGCCCCAGCATTTT
-,TRBJ2-3,-,TRBV7-3,CASSPGTTDTQYF,TGTGCCAGCAGCCCCGGGACCACAGATACGCAGTATTTT
-,TRBJ2-1,-,TRBV28,CASSPLRSSYNEQFF,TGTGCCAGCAGTCCACTAAGGAGCTCCTACAATGAGCAGTTCTTC
-,TRBJ2-7,-,TRBV6-1,CASSGASTHHEQYF,TGTGCCAGCAGTGGCGCGTCGACCCATCACGAGCAGTACTTC
-,TRBJ1-5,once,TRBV5-4,CASSLDGGSINQPQHF,TGTGCCAGCAGCTTGGATGGGGGATCGATCAATCAGCCCCAGCATTTT
-,TRBJ1-4,-,TRBV19,CASSIGGYEKLFF,TGTGCCAGTAGTATTGGGGGATATGAAAAACTGTTTTTT
-,TRBJ1-2,-,TRBV28,CASSLGGAYGYTF,TGTGCCAGCAGTTTAGGCGGGGCCTATGGCTACACCTTC
-,TRBJ1-5,-,TRBV5-1,CASSPGDSNQPQHF,TGCGCCAGCTCCCCGGGAGATAGCAATCAGCCCCAGCATTTT
TRBD1,TRBJ1-2,-,TRBV9,CASSVGAQGDGYTF,TGTGCCAGCAGCGTAGGAGCACAGGGGGATGGCTACACCTTC
-,TRBJ2-2,-,TRBV6-4,CASSRGPASGELFF,TGTGCCAGCAGTCGGGGACCCGCGAGCGGGGAGCTGTTTTTT
-,TRBJ2-7,-,TRBV2,CASRTPDGYEQYF,TGTGCCAGCAGGACCCCCGACGGGTACGAGCAGTACTTC
-,TRBJ2-5,-,TRBV6-6,CASSSEGLYQETQYF,TGTGCCAGCAGTTCCGAGGGTCTGTACCAAGAGACCCAGTACTTC
TRBD1,TRBJ2-4,-,TRBV6-6,CASSYGRTGNIQYF,TGTGCCAGCAGTTACGGACGGACAGGGAACATTCAGTACTTC
-,TRBJ1-2,-,TRBV30,CAWSLRVRDGYTF,TGTGCCTGGAGTCTAAGGGTGAGGGACGGCTACACCTTC
-,TRBJ2-3,-,TRBV4-1,CASSYDSQSTDTQYF,TGCGCCAGCAGCTACGACAGTCAAAGCACAGATACGCAGTATTTT
TRBD2,TRBJ2-1,-,TRBV5-1,CASSLVSGRNEQFF,TGCGCCAGCAGCTTAGTTAGCGGGCGCAATGAGCAGTTCTTC
-,TRBJ1-4,few,TRBV4-3,CASSQDLAGRSNEKLFF,TGCGCCAGCAGCCAAGATCTTGCGGGACGGTCTAATGAAAAACTGTTTTTT
TRBD1,TRBJ2-7,-,TRBV11-2,CASSSPRGQGAHEQYF,TGTGCCAGCAGCTCTCCTCGGGGACAGGGCGCCCACGAGCAGTACTTC
TRBD2,TRBJ2-3,-,TRBV7-9,CASSRGDFGDTQYF,TGTGCCAGCAGCCGGGGGGACTTTGGAGATACGCAGTATTTT
-,TRBJ1-1,-,TRBV5-8,CASSLRFRRDGGMHTEAFF,TGTGCCAGCAGCTTGAGGTTTAGGCGGGACGGAGGGATGCACACTGAAGCTTTCTTT
-,TRBJ2-7,-,TRBV18,CASSPQPGGSSYEQYF,TGTGCCAGCTCACCACAACCGGGCGGTAGCTCCTACGAGCAGTACTTC
-,TRBJ1-3,-,TRBV11-2,CASSLQRTGGGGNTIYF,TGTGCCAGCAGCTTACAACGAACAGGAGGAGGTGGAAACACCATATATTTT